This T cell receptor (beta chain) was documented in a study of shared clonotypes between healthy human individuals. For the study at large: Three CD4 naive, three CD4 memory, two CD8 naive and one CD8 memory plate were used per donor. Regarding the study as a whole: Estimated richness values were generally larger in naive subsets than in memory subsets. Sorted-subset samples were not fully sequenced, rarefaction indicated.

Points on this clone: Its specificity is unknown.

The data were produced by immunoSEQ multiplex PCR, yet TCRdb's version contains in-frame clones alone and is incomplete. The sample has about 710,000 clones; around 78% are singletons. The length of the CDR3 is 15 residues. Losses at the gene ends were 2 bases for V and 3 bases for J; bases not matched to a gene: 6. Germline values: CDR1 SGHAT, CDR2 FQNNGV. This clonotype originated in a woman aged 25 to 39 in good health. The chain is built from TRBV11-2 and TRBJ2-7; the match to TRBD1 covers 8 bases. The source material was memory CD4+ T cells sorted from blood. Subset in this sample: CD45RA-negative fraction. The DNA of the CDR3 is TGTGCCAGCAGCTTACTTGGGACAGGAGGCTACGAGCAGTACTTC. It codes for CASSLLGTGGYEQYF.